The clone carrying this TCR beta chain was counted only a few times. Its antigen remains unknown. This entry comes from a study of metastatic and nonmetastatic thyroid tumors. Whole-study results and caveats: It was reportedly found that TCR beta diversity was significantly higher in malignant thyroid tumors than in benign nodules, a difference seen in both blood and tumor samples.

Using MiXCR, TCRdb reanalyzed the PCR reads. In the table there are tens of thousands of clones, approximately 20% of which are singletons. V was trimmed by 3 bases and J by 2 bases, leaving 14 bases between them. Germline CDR1 is KGHDR and CDR2 is SFDVKD. The CDR3 covers 16 residues. Before thyroid surgery, none of the patients had received any treatment. The sample taken for sequencing was blood. The sequence was obtained from a male donor with papillary thyroid cancer or a benign thyroid nodule (not recorded which). Some clones in this sample may be carry-over from other donors' samples. The gene calls are TRBV24-1 and TRBJ2-3; D is undetermined. CDR3 in amino acids: CATSDPRTDFTDTQYF. The CDR3 DNA reads TGTGCCACCAGTGATCCAAGGACGGATTTCACAGATACGCAGTATTTT.